This T cell receptor (beta chain) was found in a study of T cell repertoires in cytomegalovirus infection. Study overall: It can be stated that public TCR beta signatures indicated CMV infection as well as a matching HLA type. General study points: The study identified carriers of CMV plus the relevant HLA from cumulative public TCR beta family frequency. HLA-C-restricted TCR beta clonotypes specific for CMV led the ex vivo response.

TCRdb ran MiXCR on the reads and lists one entry per CDR3 protein. The sample lists 150,000 to 200,000 distinct CDR3 sequences, approximately 14% occurring once. Points on this clonotype: Its antigen remains unknown.

Sequenced sample: PBMCs. This receptor was taken from a human donor in good health (CMV status not recorded). Some clones in this sample may be carry-over from other donors' samples.

The CDR3 DNA follows: TGTGCCAGCTCACCAGGATCCAGCACAGATACGCAGTATTTT. It yields the protein CASSPGSSTDTQYF. The rearrangement links TRBV18 to TRBJ2-3; D not resolved. There are 14 residues in the CDR3. CDR1 KGHSH and CDR2 LQKENI come from the germline V gene. Trimming removed 2 bases at V and 0 bases at J, with 6 bases between.